What follows describes a single T cell receptor (beta chain). Its antigen remains unknown. These data are taken from a study of beta chain features in type 1 diabetes. Study results and caveats: There was a moderate but significant shortening of TCRB CDR3s in all four CD4+ subsets of Type 1 diabetes patients.

Every donor had blood drawn once into heparin, roughly 110 mL on average. The germline V and J ends were trimmed by 1 base and 2 bases, with 16 bases remaining between them. The CDR3 has 17 residues. The germline CDR1 and CDR2 sequences are SGHVS and FNYEAQ. Isolated RNA was reverse transcribed in full, so expressed TCRB transcripts were sequenced. Only in-frame clones appear in the TCRdb table, and some are missing; sequencing was by immunoSEQ multiplex PCR. This table holds 200,000 to 250,000 clones, about 26% found once. This TCR was sampled from a man under 40 in good health. This chain uses TRBV7-6 with TRBJ2-3; TRBD2 might be the D (6 bases). Sequenced sample: central memory CD4+ T cells from blood. The CDR3 DNA sequence: TGTGCCAGCAGCTTAGGGGTGTGGAGGGGAGCCACAGATACGCAGTATTTT. Its protein is CASSLGVWRGATDTQYF.